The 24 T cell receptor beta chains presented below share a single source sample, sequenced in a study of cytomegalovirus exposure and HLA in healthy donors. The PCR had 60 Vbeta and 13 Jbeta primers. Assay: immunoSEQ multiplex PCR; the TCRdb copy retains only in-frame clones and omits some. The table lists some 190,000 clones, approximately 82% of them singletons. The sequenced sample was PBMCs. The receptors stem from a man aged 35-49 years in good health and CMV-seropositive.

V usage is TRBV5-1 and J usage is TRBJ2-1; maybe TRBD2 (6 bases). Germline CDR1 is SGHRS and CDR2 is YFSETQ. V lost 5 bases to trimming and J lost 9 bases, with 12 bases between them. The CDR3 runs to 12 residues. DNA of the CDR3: TGCGCCAGCAGTGGGGACTCACGTGAGCAGTTCTTC. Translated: CASSGDSREQFF.

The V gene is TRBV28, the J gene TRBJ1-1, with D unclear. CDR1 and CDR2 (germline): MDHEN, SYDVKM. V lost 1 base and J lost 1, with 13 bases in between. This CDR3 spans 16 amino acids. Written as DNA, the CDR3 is TGTGCCAGCAGTTTATTTCAGGCGCTTTCGAACACTGAAGCTTTCTTT. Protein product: CASSLFQALSNTEAFF. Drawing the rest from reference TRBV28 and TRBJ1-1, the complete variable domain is DVKVTQSSRYLVKRTGEKVFLECVQDMDHENMFWYRQDPGLGLRLIYFSYDVKMKEKGDIPEGYSVSREKKERFSLILESASTNQTSMYLCASSLFQALSNTEAFFGQGTRLTVV.

CDR3 region: CASSLRAAQAEEQFF. CDR3 nucleotide sequence: TGTGCCAGCAGCTTAAGAGCGGCCCAAGCGGAAGAGCAGTTCTTC. The J gene is TRBJ2-1, the V gene TRBV11-2; D may be TRBD2 (5 bases). In germline, CDR1 is SGHAT, CDR2 FQNNGV. CDR3 length: 15 amino acids. V was cut by 2 bases and J by 10 bases, with 18 bases left in between.

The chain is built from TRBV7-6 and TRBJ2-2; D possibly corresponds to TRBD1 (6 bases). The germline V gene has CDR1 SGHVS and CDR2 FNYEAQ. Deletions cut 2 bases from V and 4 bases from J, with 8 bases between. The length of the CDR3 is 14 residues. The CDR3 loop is CASSLRGITGELFF. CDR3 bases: TGTGCCAGCAGCTTAAGGGGGATCACCGGGGAGCTGTTTTTT.

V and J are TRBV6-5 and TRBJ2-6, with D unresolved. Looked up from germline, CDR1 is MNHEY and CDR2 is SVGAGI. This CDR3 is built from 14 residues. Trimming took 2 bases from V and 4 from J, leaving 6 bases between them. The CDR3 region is CASSYNWGANVLTF. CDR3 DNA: TGTGCCAGCAGTTACAACTGGGGGGCCAACGTCCTGACTTTC.

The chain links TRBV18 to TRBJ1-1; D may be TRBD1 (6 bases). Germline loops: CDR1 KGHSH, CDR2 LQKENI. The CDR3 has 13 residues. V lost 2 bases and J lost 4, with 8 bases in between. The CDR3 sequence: CASSPRGGTEAFF. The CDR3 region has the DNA TGTGCCAGCTCACCAAGGGGGGGCACTGAAGCTTTCTTT. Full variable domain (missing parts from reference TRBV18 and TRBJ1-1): NAGVMQNPRHLVRRRGQEARLRCSPMKGHSHVYWYRQLPEEGLKFMVYLQKENIIDESGMPKERFSAEFPKEGPSILRIQQVVRGDSAAYFCASSPRGGTEAFFGQGTRLTVV.

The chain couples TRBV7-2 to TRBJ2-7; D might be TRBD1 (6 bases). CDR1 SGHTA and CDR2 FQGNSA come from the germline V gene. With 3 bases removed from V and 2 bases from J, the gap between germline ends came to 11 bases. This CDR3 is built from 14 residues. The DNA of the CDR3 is TGTGCCAGCAGCTTGACAGGCCCAACCTACGAGCAGTACTTC. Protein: CASSLTGPTYEQYF.

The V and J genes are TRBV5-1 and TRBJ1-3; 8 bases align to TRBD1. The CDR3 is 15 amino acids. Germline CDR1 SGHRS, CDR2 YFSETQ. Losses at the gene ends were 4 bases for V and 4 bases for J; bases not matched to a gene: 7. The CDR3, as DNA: TGCGCCAGCAGCCCCACGGGACAGGACGGAAACACCATATATTTT. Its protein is CASSPTGQDGNTIYF.

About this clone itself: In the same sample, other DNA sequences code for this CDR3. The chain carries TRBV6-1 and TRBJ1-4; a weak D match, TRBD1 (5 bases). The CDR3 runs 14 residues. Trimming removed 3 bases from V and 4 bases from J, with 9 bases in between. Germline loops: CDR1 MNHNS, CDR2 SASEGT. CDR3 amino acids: CASSEGQGNEKLFF. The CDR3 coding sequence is TGTGCCAGCAGTGAGGGGCAGGGTAATGAAAAACTGTTTTTT.

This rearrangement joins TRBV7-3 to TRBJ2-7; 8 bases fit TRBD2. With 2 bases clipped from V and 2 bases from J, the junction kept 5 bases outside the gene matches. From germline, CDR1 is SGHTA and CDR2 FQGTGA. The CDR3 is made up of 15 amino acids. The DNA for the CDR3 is TGTGCCAGCAGCTTATTCGGGGGGGGGACCTACGAGCAGTACTTC. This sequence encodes CASSLFGGGTYEQYF.

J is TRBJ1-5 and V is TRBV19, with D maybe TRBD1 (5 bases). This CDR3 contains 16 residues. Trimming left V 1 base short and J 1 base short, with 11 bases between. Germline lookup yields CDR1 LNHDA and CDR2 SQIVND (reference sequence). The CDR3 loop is CASSIGGDRSNQPQHF. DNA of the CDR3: TGTGCCAGTAGTATAGGGGGGGACCGAAGCAATCAGCCCCAGCATTTT.

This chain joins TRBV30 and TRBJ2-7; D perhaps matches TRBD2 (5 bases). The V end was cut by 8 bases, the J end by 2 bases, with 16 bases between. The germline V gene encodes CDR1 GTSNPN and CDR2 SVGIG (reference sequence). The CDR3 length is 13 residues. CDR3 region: CASSGNSPYEQYF. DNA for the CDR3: TGTGCCAGTTCGGGGAACAGCCCCTACGAGCAGTACTTC.

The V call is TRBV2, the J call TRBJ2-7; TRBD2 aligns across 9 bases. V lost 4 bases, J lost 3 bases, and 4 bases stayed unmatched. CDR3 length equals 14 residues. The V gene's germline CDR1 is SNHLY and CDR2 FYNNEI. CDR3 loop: CASSGGRGFYEQYF. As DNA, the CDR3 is TGTGCCAGCAGTGGCGGGAGGGGATTCTACGAGCAGTACTTC. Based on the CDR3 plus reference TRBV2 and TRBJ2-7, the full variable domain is EPEVTQTPSHQVTQMGQEVILRCVPISNHLYFYWYRQILGQKVEFLVSFYNNEISEKSEIFDDQFSVERPDGSNFTLKIRSTKLEDSAMYFCASSGGRGFYEQYFGPGTRLTVT.

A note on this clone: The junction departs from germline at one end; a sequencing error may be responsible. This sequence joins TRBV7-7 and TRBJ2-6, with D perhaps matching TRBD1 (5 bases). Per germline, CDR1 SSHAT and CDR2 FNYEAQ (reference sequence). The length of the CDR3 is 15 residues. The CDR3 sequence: CASSLGRSGANGLTF. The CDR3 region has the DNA TGTGCCAGCAGCTTAGGTCGCTCTGGGGCCAACGGCCTGACTTTC.

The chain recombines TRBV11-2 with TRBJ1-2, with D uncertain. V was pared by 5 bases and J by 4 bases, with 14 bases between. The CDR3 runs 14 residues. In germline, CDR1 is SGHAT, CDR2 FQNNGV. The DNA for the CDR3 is TGTGCCAGCAGCGGACTGTCGACCCCCTATGGCTACACCTTC. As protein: CASSGLSTPYGYTF.

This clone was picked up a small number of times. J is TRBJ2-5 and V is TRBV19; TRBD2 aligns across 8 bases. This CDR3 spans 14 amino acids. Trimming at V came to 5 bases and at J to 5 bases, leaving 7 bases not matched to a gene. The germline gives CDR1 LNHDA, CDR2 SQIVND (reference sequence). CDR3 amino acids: CASSATGTSETQYF. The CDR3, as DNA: TGTGCCAGTAGTGCTACCGGGACTAGTGAGACCCAGTACTTC.

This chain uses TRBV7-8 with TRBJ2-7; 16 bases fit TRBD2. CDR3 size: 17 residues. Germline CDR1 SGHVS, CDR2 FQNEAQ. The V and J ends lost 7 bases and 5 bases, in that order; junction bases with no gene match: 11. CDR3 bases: TGTGCCAGCAACTGGGGACTAGCGGGGGGGAGCATAGACGAGCAGTACTTC. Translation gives CASNWGLAGGSIDEQYF. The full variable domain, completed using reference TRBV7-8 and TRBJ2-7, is GAGVSQSPRYKVAKRGQDVALRCDPISGHVSLFWYQQALGQGPEFLTYFQNEAQLDKSGLPSDRFFAERPEGSVSTLKIQRTQQEDSAVYLCASNWGLAGGSIDEQYFGPGTRLTVT.

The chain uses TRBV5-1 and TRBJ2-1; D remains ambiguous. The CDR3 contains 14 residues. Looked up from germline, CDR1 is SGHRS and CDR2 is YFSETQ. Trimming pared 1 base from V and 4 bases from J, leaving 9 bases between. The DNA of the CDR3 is TGCGCCAGCAGCTTGTTCGCAGGATACAATGAGCAGTTCTTC. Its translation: CASSLFAGYNEQFF.

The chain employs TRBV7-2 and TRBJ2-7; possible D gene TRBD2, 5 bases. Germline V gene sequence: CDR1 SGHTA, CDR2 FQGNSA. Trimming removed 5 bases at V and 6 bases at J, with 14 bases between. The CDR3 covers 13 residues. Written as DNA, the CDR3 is TGTGCCAGCAGCCCCGGGGTGATCCGCGAGCAGTACTTC. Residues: CASSPGVIREQYF.

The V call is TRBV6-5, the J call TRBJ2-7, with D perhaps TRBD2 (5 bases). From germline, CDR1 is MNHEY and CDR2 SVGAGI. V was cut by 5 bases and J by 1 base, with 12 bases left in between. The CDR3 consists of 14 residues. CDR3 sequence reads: CASSREFGSYEQYF. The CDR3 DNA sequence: TGTGCCAGCAGTCGGGAATTTGGGTCCTACGAGCAGTACTTC.

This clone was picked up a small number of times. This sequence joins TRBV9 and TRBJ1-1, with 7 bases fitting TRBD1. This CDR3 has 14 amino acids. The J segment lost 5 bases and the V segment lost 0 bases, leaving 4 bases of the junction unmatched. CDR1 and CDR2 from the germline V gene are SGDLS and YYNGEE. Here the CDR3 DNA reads TGTGCCAGCAGCGTAGAGGGGGCGCGGACTGAAGCTTTCTTT. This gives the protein CASSVEGARTEAFF.

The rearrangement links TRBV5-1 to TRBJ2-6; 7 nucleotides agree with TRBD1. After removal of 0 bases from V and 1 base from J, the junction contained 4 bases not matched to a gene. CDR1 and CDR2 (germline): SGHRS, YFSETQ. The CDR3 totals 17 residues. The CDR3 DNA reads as TGCGCCAGCAGCTTGGGGGGACAGACTTCTGGGGCCAACGTCCTGACTTTC. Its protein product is CASSLGGQTSGANVLTF.

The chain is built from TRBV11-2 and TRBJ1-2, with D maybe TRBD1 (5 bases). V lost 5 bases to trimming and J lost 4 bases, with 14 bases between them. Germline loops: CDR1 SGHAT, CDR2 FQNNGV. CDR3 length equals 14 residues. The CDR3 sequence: CASSRQGLPYGYTF. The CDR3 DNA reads TGTGCCAGCAGCCGCCAGGGACTTCCCTATGGCTACACCTTC.

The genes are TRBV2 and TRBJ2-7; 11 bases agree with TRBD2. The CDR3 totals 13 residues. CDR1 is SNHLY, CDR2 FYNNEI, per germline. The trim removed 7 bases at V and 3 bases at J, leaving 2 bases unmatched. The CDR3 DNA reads TGTGCCAGCAAGGGACTAGCGGACTACGAGCAGTACTTC. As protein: CASKGLADYEQYF.